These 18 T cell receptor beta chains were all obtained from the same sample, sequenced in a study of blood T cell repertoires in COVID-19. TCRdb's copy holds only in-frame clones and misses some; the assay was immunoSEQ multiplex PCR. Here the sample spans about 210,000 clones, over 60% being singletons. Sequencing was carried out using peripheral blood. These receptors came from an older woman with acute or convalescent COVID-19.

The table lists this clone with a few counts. In DNA form, the CDR3 reads TGTGCCAGCAGCCCAGGGACAAACCAAGAGACCCAGTACTTC. Translated: CASSPGTNQETQYF. The V call is TRBV7-9, the J call TRBJ2-5, with D tentatively TRBD1 (6 bases). The ends were cut back, 5 bases at V and 0 bases at J, with 10 bases in the middle. CDR1 is SEHNR, CDR2 FQNEAQ, per germline (reference sequence). The CDR3 totals 14 residues. The full variable domain, rest sourced from reference TRBV7-9 and TRBJ2-5, is DTGVSQNPRHKITKRGQNVTFRCDPISEHNRLYWYRQTLGQGPEFLTYFQNEAQLEKSRLLSDRFSAERPKGSFSTLEIQRTEQGDSAMYLCASSPGTNQETQYFGPGTRLLVL.

The CDR3 loop reads CASGQRYQETQYF. The CDR3 DNA follows: TGTGCCAGCGGGCAGAGATACCAAGAGACCCAGTACTTC. V usage is TRBV12-3 or TRBV12-4 and J usage is TRBJ2-5; D unresolved. CDR3 length: 13 residues. V was trimmed by 8 bases and J by 0 bases, leaving 10 bases between them.

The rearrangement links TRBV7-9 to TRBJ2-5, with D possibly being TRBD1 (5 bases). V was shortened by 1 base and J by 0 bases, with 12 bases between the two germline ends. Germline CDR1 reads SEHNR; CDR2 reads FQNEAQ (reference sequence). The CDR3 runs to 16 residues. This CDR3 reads CASSLGTGAYQETQYF. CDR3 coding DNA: TGTGCCAGCAGCTTAGGAACAGGAGCTTACCAAGAGACCCAGTACTTC.

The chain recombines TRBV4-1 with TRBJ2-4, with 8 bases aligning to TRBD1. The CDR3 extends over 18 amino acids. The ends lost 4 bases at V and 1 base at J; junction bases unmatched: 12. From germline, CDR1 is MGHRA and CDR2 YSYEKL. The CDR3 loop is CASSRGQGVGSAKNIQYF. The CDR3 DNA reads TGCGCCAGCAGCCGCGGACAGGGAGTTGGGAGCGCCAAAAACATTCAGTACTTC.

The CDR3 sequence: CASSRSLPGGEQYF. CDR3 nucleotide sequence: TGCGCCAGCAGTAGGTCCCTTCCCGGAGGAGAGCAGTACTTC. The V call is TRBV10-2, the J call TRBJ2-7, with D perhaps TRBD2 (5 bases). The CDR3 loop spans 14 amino acids. Deletions cut 5 bases from V and 7 bases from J, with 18 bases between. Germline V gene data show CDR1 as WSHSY and CDR2 as SAAADI.

CDR3 in DNA: TGCAGCGTCGCCGCGGGTGGAAGCCAGCCCCAGCATTTT. This encodes CSVAAGGSQPQHF. This chain links TRBV29-1 with TRBJ1-5; D unresolved. Trimming pared 6 bases from V and 7 bases from J, leaving 16 bases between. The CDR3 sequence is 13 residues long. Germline loops: CDR1 SQVTM, CDR2 ANQGSEA.

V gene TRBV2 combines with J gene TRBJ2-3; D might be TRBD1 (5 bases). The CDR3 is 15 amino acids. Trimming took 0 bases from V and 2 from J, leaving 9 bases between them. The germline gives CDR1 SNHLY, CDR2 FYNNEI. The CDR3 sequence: CASSEAGHYTDTQYF. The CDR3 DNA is TGTGCCAGCAGTGAAGCTGGACACTACACAGATACGCAGTATTTT.

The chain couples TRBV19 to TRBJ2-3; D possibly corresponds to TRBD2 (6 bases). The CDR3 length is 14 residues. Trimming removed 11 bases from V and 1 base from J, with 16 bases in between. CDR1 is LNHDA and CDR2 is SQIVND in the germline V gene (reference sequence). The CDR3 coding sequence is TGTGCCTCTAGGAGGGAGAAGGGCACAGATACGCAGTATTTT. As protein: CASRREKGTDTQYF.

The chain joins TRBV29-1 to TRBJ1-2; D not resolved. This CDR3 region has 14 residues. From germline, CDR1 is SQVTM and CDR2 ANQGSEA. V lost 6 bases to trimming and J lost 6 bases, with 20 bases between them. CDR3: CSVQPGEGIHGYTF. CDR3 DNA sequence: TGCAGCGTCCAACCCGGGGAGGGCATCCATGGCTACACCTTC.

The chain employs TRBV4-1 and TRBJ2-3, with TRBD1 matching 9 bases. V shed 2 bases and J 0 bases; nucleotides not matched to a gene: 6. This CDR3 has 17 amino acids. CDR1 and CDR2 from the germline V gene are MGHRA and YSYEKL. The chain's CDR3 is CASSQLHRGLSTDTQYF. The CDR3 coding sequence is TGCGCCAGCAGCCAACTTCACAGGGGGCTAAGCACAGATACGCAGTATTTT.

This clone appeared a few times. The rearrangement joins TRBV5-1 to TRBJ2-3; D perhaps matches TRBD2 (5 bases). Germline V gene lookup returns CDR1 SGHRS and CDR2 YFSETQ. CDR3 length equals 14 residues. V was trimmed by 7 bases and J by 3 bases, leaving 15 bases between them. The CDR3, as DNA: TGCGCCAGCTTTCGAGGGCAGGAGACAGATACGCAGTATTTT. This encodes CASFRGQETDTQYF.

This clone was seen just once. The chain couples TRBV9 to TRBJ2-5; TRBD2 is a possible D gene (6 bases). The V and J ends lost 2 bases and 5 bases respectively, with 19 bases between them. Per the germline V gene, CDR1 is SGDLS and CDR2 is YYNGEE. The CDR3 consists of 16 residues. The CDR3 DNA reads TGTGCCAGCAGCGTTGGCGGGGAAAGGGCTCGGGAGACCCAGTACTTC. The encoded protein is CASSVGGERARETQYF.

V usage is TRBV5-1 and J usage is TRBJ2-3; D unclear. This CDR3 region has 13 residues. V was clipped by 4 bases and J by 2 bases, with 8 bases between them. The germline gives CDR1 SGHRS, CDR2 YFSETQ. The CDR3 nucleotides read TGCGCCAGCAGCACACGTACCACAGATACGCAGTATTTT. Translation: CASSTRTTDTQYF.

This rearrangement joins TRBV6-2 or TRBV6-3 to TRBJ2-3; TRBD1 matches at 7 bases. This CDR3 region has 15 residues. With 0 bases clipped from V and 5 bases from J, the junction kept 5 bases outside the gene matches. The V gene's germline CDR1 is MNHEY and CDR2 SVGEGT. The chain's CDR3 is CASSYSGQRRDTQYF. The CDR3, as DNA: TGTGCCAGCAGTTACTCGGGACAGAGGAGAGATACGCAGTATTTT.

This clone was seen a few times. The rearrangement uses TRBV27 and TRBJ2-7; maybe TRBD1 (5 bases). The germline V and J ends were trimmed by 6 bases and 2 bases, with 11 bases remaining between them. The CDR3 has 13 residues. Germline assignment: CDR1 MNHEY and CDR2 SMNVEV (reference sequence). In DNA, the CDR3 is TGTGCCAGCAGCCTACAGGTCCCCTACGAGCAGTACTTC. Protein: CASSLQVPYEQYF.

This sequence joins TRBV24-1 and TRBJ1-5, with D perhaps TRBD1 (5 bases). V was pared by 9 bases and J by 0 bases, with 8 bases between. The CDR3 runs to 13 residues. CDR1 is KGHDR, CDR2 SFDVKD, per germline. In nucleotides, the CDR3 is TGTGCCACCCGGGGGGATAGCAATCAGCCCCAGCATTTT. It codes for CATRGDSNQPQHF.

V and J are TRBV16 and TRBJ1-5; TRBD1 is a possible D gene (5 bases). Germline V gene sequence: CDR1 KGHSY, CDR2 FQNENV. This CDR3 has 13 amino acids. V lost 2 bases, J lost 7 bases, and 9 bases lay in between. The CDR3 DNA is TGTGCCAGCAGCCAACGGGGGGGGCAGCCCCAGCATTTT. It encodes CASSQRGGQPQHF.

The DNA of the CDR3 is TGCGCCAAATCCGGGACAGGGAACACTGAAGCTTTCTTT. This translates into CAKSGTGNTEAFF. The chain recombines TRBV10-1 with TRBJ1-1, with 8 nucleotides matching TRBD1. V was clipped by 10 bases and J by 1 base; unmatched bases: 5. Germline assignment: CDR1 WNHNN and CDR2 SYGVQD (reference sequence). The CDR3 spans 13 residues.